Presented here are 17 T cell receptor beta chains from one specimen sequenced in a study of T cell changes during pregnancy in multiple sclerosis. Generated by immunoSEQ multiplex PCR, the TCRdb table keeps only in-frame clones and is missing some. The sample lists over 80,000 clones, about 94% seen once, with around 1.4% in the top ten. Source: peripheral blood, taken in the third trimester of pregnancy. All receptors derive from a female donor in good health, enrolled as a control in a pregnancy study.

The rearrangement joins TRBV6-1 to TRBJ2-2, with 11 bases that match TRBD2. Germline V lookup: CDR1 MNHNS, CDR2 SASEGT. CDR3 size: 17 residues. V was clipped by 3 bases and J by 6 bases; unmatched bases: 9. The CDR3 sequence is CASSEKRETSGAGELFF. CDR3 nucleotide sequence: TGTGCCAGCAGTGAGAAAAGGGAGACTAGCGGGGCCGGGGAGCTGTTTTTT.

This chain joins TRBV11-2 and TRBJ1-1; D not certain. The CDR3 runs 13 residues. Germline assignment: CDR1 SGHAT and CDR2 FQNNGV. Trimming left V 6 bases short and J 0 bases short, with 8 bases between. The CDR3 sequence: CASSLDLNTEAFF. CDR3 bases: TGTGCCAGCAGTCTAGACCTGAACACTGAAGCTTTCTTT.

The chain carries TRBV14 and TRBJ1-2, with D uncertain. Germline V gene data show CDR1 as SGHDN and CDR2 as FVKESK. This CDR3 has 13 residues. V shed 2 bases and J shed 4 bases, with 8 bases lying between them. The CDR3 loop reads CASSQSGGYGYTF. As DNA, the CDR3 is TGTGCCAGCAGCCAATCAGGTGGCTATGGCTACACCTTC.

The CDR3 nucleotides are TGTGCCAGCAGTTACGGGGCGGAATCCTACGAGCAGTACTTC. Translation: CASSYGAESYEQYF. This rearrangement joins TRBV6-7 to TRBJ2-7; D might be TRBD1 (5 bases). TRBV6-7 is filed as an ORF, its function uncertain. The CDR3 totals 14 residues. The ends were cut back, 2 bases at V and 1 base at J, with 9 bases in the middle.

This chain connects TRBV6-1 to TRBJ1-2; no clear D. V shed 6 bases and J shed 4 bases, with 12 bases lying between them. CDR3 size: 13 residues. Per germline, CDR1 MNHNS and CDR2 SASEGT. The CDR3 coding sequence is TGTGCCAGCAGGCCGACTGAAACCTATGGCTACACCTTC. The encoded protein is CASRPTETYGYTF.

CDR3 residues: CASSLGQPNTEAFF. The CDR3 DNA sequence: TGTGCCAGCAGCTTAGGACAGCCGAACACTGAAGCTTTCTTT. The V gene is TRBV7-2, the J gene TRBJ1-1; D may be TRBD1 (5 bases). This CDR3 is built from 14 residues. CDR1 is SGHTA and CDR2 is FQGNSA in the germline V gene. V was cut by 1 base and J by 1 base, with 7 bases left in between.

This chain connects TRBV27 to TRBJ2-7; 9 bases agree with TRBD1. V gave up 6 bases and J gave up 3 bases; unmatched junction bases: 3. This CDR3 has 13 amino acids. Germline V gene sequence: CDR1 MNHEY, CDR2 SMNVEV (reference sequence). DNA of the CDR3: TGTGCCAGCAGGGGACAGGGAGGCTACGAGCAGTACTTC. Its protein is CASRGQGGYEQYF.

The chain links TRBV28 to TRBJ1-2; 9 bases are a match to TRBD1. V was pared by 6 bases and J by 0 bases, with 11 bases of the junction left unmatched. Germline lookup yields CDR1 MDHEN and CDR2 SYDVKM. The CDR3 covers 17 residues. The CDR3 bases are TGTGCCAGCAGGACCGACGGGACAGGGTATCCTAACTATGGCTACACCTTC. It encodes CASRTDGTGYPNYGYTF.

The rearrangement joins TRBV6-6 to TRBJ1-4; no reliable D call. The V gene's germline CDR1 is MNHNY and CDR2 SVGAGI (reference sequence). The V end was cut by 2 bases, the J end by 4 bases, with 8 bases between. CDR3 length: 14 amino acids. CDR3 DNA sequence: TGTGCCAGCAGTTACGGAGGGAGTAATGAAAAACTGTTTTTT. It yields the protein CASSYGGSNEKLFF.

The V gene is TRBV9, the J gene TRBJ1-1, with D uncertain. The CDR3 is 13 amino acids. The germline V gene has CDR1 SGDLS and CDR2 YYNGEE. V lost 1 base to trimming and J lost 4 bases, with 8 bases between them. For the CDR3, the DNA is TGTGCCAGCAGCGTAATGCGGGGCACTGAAGCTTTCTTT. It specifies CASSVMRGTEAFF.

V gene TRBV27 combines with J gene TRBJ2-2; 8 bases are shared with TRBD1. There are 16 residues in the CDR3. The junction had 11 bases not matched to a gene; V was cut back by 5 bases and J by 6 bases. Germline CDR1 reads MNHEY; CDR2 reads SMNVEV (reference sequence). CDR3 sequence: CASSPSQGELAGELFF. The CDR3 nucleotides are TGTGCCAGCAGTCCGTCACAGGGGGAATTAGCCGGGGAGCTGTTTTTT.

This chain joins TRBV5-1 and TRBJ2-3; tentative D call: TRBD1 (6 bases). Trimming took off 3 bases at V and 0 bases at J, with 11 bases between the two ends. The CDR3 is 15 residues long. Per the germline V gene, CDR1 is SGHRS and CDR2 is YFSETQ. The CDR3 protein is CASSSGQTSTDTQYF. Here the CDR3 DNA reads TGCGCCAGCAGCTCTGGACAGACTAGCACAGATACGCAGTATTTT. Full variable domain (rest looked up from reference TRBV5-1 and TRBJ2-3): KAGVTQTPRYLIKTRGQQVTLSCSPISGHRSVSWYQQTPGQGLQFLFEYFSETQRNKGNFPGRFSGRQFSNSRSEMNVSTLELGDSALYLCASSSGQTSTDTQYFGPGTRLTVL.

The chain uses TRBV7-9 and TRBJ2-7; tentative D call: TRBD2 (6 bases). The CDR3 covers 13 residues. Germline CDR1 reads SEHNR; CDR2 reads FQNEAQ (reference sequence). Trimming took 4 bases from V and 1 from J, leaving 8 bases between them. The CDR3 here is CASSWGRSYEQYF. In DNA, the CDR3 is TGTGCCAGCAGCTGGGGGAGGTCCTACGAGCAGTACTTC.

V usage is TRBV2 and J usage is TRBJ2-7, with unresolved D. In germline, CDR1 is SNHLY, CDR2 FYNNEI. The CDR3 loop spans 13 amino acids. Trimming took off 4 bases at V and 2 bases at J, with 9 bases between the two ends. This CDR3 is CASSGDTTYEQYF. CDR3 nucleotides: TGTGCCAGCAGTGGCGACACGACCTACGAGCAGTACTTC. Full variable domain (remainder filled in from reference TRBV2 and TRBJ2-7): EPEVTQTPSHQVTQMGQEVILRCVPISNHLYFYWYRQILGQKVEFLVSFYNNEISEKSEIFDDQFSVERPDGSNFTLKIRSTKLEDSAMYFCASSGDTTYEQYFGPGTRLTVT.

CDR3 protein: CASSKYRNTEAFF. DNA for the CDR3: TGTGCCAGTAGTAAATACAGAAACACTGAAGCTTTCTTT. This chain links TRBV19 with TRBJ1-1; no reliable D call. The V end was cut by 4 bases, the J end by 2 bases, with 8 bases between. The CDR3 contains 13 residues. From germline, CDR1 is LNHDA and CDR2 SQIVND (reference sequence).

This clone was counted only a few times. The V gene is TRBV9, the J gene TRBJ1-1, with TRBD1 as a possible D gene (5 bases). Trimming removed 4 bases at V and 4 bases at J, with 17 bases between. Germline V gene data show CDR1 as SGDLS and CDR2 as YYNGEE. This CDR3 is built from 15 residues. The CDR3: CASSPSIGGGTEAFF. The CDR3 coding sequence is TGTGCCAGCAGCCCTAGCATTGGCGGGGGCACTGAAGCTTTCTTT. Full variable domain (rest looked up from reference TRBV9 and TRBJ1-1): DSGVTQTPKHLITATGQRVTLRCSPRSGDLSVYWYQQSLDQGLQFLIQYYNGEERAKGNILERFSAQQFPDLHSELNLSSLELGDSALYFCASSPSIGGGTEAFFGQGTRLTVV.

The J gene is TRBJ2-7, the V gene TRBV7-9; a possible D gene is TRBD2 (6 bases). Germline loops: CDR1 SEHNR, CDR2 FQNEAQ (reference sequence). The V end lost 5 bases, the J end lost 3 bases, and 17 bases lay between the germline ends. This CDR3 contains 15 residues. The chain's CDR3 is CASSRMAQGGYEQYF. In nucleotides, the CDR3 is TGTGCCAGCAGCCGAATGGCGCAGGGAGGCTACGAGCAGTACTTC.